This T cell receptor (beta chain) was observed in a study of cytomegalovirus exposure and HLA in healthy donors. Primers: 60 Vbeta forward and 13 Jbeta reverse. Some clones are missing from TCRdb's copy, which holds only in-frame ones; the method was immunoSEQ multiplex PCR. The sample shows 75,000 to 100,000 clones, approximately 72% of them seen only once. With 2 bases removed from V and 0 bases from J, the gap between germline ends came to 8 bases. Germline CDR1 and CDR2: MNHNY and SVGAGI (reference sequence). CDR3 length: 15 amino acids. The gene calls are TRBV6-6 and TRBJ1-5, with D perhaps matching TRBD1 (5 bases). Sequenced: PBMCs. The clonotype originates from a female donor in good health and CMV-seropositive. The CDR3 reads CASSYGGDSNQPQHF. The CDR3 nucleotides are TGTGCCAGCAGTTACGGAGGGGATAGCAATCAGCCCCAGCATTTT.